A selection of T cell receptor beta chains follows, all from one sample in a study of cytomegalovirus exposure and HLA in healthy donors. Method: immunoSEQ multiplex PCR; TCRdb's copy keeps in-frame clones and lacks some. The table has approximately 120,000 clones, just under 70% seen once. The sample was PBMCs. These receptors were obtained from a woman between 65 and 79 years old in good health and CMV-seropositive. CDR3s include the opening cysteine and the closing phenylalanine or tryptophan. The D gene is left open where the match is weak. Clone sizes are given selectively: once, few, many, or a class where the clone is expanded.

>TRBJ2-1|TRBD2|.|TRBV6-6
TGTGCCAGCGGGCTGCGGGGGACCGCCGACAATGAGCAGTTCTTC
CASGLRGTADNEQFF
>TRBJ2-2|.|.|TRBV19
TGTGCCAGTAGTATTCTAGCCGGGGAGCTGTTTTTT
CASSILAGELFF
>TRBJ1-5|TRBD1|.|TRBV10-3
TGTGCCACCCGACAGGGGTACAATCAGCCCCAGCATTTT
CATRQGYNQPQHF
>TRBJ1-5|.|.|TRBV6-5
TGTGCCAGCAGTTATGACAATTTTAAGCCCCAGCATTTT
CASSYDNFKPQHF
>TRBJ2-7|TRBD1|.|TRBV9
TGTGCCAGCAGCCCGGCGGGACAGGGAGTCTACGAGCAGTACTTC
CASSPAGQGVYEQYF
>TRBJ1-4|.|.|TRBV19
TGTGCCACCTCAAACCTTCTCAGAACGGAAAAACTGTTTTTT
CATSNLLRTEKLFF
>TRBJ1-2|.|.|TRBV2
TGTGCCAGCAGGCAACAGGGAGAGGCGAATGGCTACACCTTC
CASRQQGEANGYTF
>TRBJ2-5|TRBD2|.|TRBV7-9
TGTGCCAGCAGCTTAACTAGCGGGGTCCAAGAGACCCAGTACTTC
CASSLTSGVQETQYF
>TRBJ1-2|.|.|TRBV6-6
TGTGCCAGCAGTTCAACAAGCGACAGGCACTATGGCTACACCTTC
CASSSTSDRHYGYTF
>TRBJ2-2|.|.|TRBV2
TGTGCCAGCACCTCCCTCGGGACCGGGGAGCTGTTTTTT
CASTSLGTGELFF
>TRBJ1-6|TRBD1|.|TRBV6-5
TGTGCCAGCAGTTACCAAGACAGGGTCAATTCACCCCTCCACTTT
CASSYQDRVNSPLHF
>TRBJ2-1|.|.|TRBV2
TGTGCCAGCAGTGAATCGAGCTTCTACAATGAGCAGTTCTTC
CASSESSFYNEQFF
>TRBJ2-5|TRBD1|.|TRBV19
TGTGCCAGTAGTCCCCCCAGTACAGGGGGAAGGACCCAGTACTTC
CASSPPSTGGRTQYF
>TRBJ1-3|.|.|TRBV5-6
TGTGCCAGCAGCTTGGGAGTAGAAAACACCATATATTTT
CASSLGVENTIYF
>TRBJ1-5|.|once|TRBV27
TGTGCCAGCAGTTTCGTTGGGGCGGCGCCCCAGCATTTT
CASSFVGAAPQHF
>TRBJ1-1|TRBD1|few|TRBV27
TGTGCCAGCAGTCCCAGGGGGCAAGTCACTGAAGCTTTCTTT
CASSPRGQVTEAFF
>TRBJ2-6|.|.|TRBV4-1
TGCGCCAGCAGCCAAAATAGCGGCTCTGGGGCCAACGTCCTGACTTTC
CASSQNSGSGANVLTF
>TRBJ1-5|TRBD1|.|TRBV4-1
TGCGCCAGCAGCCAAGATTCCGGGGCAGGGGGCTCTATCCAGCCCCAGCATTTT
CASSQDSGAGGSIQPQHF
>TRBJ2-7|.|.|TRBV7-2
TGTGCCAGCAGCACCGATAGCGGCTCCTACGAGCAGTACTTC
CASSTDSGSYEQYF
>TRBJ2-5|TRBD2|.|TRBV7-7
TGTGCCAGCAGCTTGGGGTGGGGGGGGGAGACCCAGTACTTC
CASSLGWGGETQYF
>TRBJ2-1|TRBD1|many|TRBV10-3
TGTGCCATCAGTGCCTCTTGGGACAGGGGGAGGAATGAGCAGTTCTTC
CAISASWDRGRNEQFF
>TRBJ1-2|TRBD1|.|TRBV30
TGTGCCTGGACAGGGGGCGGTGGCTACACCTTC
CAWTGGGGYTF
>TRBJ1-4|TRBD1|few|TRBV9
TGTGCCAGCAGCGGAGGGGACAGATCTAATGAAAAACTGTTTTTT
CASSGGDRSNEKLFF
>TRBJ1-1|.|.|TRBV19
TGTGCCAGTAGTCCAGGAACCTCGAACACTGAAGCTTTCTTT
CASSPGTSNTEAFF
>TRBJ2-1|TRBD1|.|TRBV6-5
TGTGCCAGCAATTCCTGGACAGGACACAATGAGCAGTTCTTC
CASNSWTGHNEQFF
>TRBJ2-7|TRBD1|.|TRBV18
TGTGCCAGCGCTCTAGGGACAGGGGGGACCTACGAGCAGTACTTC
CASALGTGGTYEQYF
>TRBJ2-3|TRBD1|.|TRBV29-1
TGCAGCGTTGAAGGGACAGGGAGCACAGATACGCAGTATTTT
CSVEGTGSTDTQYF
>TRBJ1-1|TRBD1|.|TRBV7-2
TGTGCCAGCAGCGATACTCAGGGGGCCATGGCTTTCTTT
CASSDTQGAMAFF
>TRBJ1-1|.|.|TRBV7-3
TGTGCCAGCAGCCGTGGACAGAACACTGAAGCTTTCTTT
CASSRGQNTEAFF
>TRBJ2-7|.|.|TRBV5-1
TGCGCCAGCAGGAATACAGGGTACGAGCAGTACTTC
CASRNTGYEQYF
>TRBJ2-5|TRBD1|.|TRBV6-1
TGTGCCAGCAGTGGGGGGACAGGGGGCGTGGAGACCCAGTACTTC
CASSGGTGGVETQYF
>TRBJ2-7|TRBD2|.|TRBV19
TGTGCCAGTAGTTCCTGGACCCTAGCGGGGAGTTCCTACGAGCAGTACTTC
CASSSWTLAGSSYEQYF
>TRBJ2-5|.|.|TRBV19
TGTGCCAGTAGTATCGGGGGACAAGAGACCCAGTACTTC
CASSIGGQETQYF
>TRBJ1-2|TRBD1|.|TRBV27
TGTGCCAGCAGTTTAGGAGGGAGCAGGGGGAGTGGCGGCTACACCTTC
CASSLGGSRGSGGYTF
>TRBJ1-2|.|.|TRBV29-1
TGCAGCGTTGAACCGGGGGGGGGCTATGGCTACACCTTC
CSVEPGGGYGYTF
>TRBJ2-5|TRBD2|.|TRBV11-3
TGTGCCAGCAGCCTTCAATCGGGACTAGCGGGGGGTCAAGAGACCCAGTACTTC
CASSLQSGLAGGQETQYF
>TRBJ1-1|.|.|TRBV6-5
TGTGCCAGCAGTTTAGGGGGGGGGAACACTGAAGCTTTCTTT
CASSLGGGNTEAFF
>TRBJ2-1|.|.|TRBV27
TGTGCCAGCAGTTTGACGACAGTGAACAATGAGCAGTTCTTC
CASSLTTVNNEQFF
>TRBJ2-7|.|few|TRBV7-2
TGTGCCAGCAGCCCGTTAGCGGACGAGCAGTACTTC
CASSPLADEQYF
>TRBJ2-5|.|.|TRBV4-2
TGTGCCAGCAGCCAAAGGGGGGGAGGGGGAGAGACCCAGTACTTC
CASSQRGGGGETQYF
>TRBJ1-2|.|.|TRBV4-3
TGCGCCAGCAGCCAAGAATCCGGAGTCAACTATGGCTACACCTTC
CASSQESGVNYGYTF
>TRBJ1-1|.|.|TRBV11-2
TGTGCCAGCAGCTTAGATTGGCGCGGGAACACTGAAGCTTTCTTT
CASSLDWRGNTEAFF
>TRBJ2-1|TRBD2|.|TRBV5-4
TGTGCCAGCAGCTTGGAGACTAGCGTGATGGGTGGTGAGCAGTTCTTC
CASSLETSVMGGEQFF
>TRBJ2-3|.|few|TRBV7-2
TGTGCCAGCAGCTTAGCGGGGAGTGCAGATACGCAGTATTTT
CASSLAGSADTQYF
>TRBJ2-3|TRBD1|.|TRBV19
TGTGCCACCTCACCCGGACAGGGCCCAGATACGCAGTATTTT
CATSPGQGPDTQYF
>TRBJ2-7|TRBD1|.|TRBV5-6
TGTGCCAGCAGCCCGGGACAGGGGTCCTACGAGCAGTACTTC
CASSPGQGSYEQYF
>TRBJ1-4|TRBD1|.|TRBV30
TGTGCCTGGAGTTCAACAGGGGGATTACTGTTTTTT
CAWSSTGGLLFF
>TRBJ2-1|.|few|TRBV27
TGTGCCACCTTGGGAGCTATTAGCTCCTACAATGAGCAGTTCTTC
CATLGAISSYNEQFF
>TRBJ1-1|.|.|TRBV6-1
TGTGCCAGCAGTGAAGGAGGAGGGAACACTGAAGCTTTCTTT
CASSEGGGNTEAFF
>TRBJ2-7|TRBD1|.|TRBV13
TGTGCCAGCAGCCCGAGACAGGGGCACTTC
CASSPRQGHF
>TRBJ1-6|TRBD1|.|TRBV7-8
TGTGCCAGCAGCTTATATGGACAGGTGAATAATTCCCCCCTCCACTTT
CASSLYGQVNNSPLHF
>TRBJ1-5|.|.|TRBV6-1
TGTGCCAGCAGTGTCCACAGGGACCCTCAGCCCCAGCATTTT
CASSVHRDPQPQHF
>TRBJ1-1|TRBD1|.|TRBV15
TGTGCCACCAGCAGAGATCTAGCTGGGCAGGGGGCTGAAGCTTTCTTT
CATSRDLAGQGAEAFF